These T cell receptor beta chains were read from a single sample in a study of response to subunit inactivated influenza vaccine. Using its own MiXCR run on the RT-PCR reads, TCRdb lists one record per CDR3 protein. The table records about 780,000 distinct CDR3 sequences, roughly 20% of them present only once. This specimen consisted of PBMCs from blood, obtained roughly 5 days after vaccination. The origin of the receptors is a man aged 50 to 60 who received an inactivated influenza vaccine. The CDR3 runs from the conserved cysteine through the conserved F or W. D genes are given only for firm matches. Size tells how often a clone was seen (once, few, many) or the class of an expanded clone, and some rows leave it out.

j_call v_call cdr3_length d_call clone_size cdr3_aa cdr3_nt
TRBJ2-1 TRBV5-6 13 - few CASSTGTVNEQFF TGTGCCAGCAGCACCGGGACGGTTAACGAGCAGTTCTTC
TRBJ2-2 TRBV5-1 15 - - CASSFRGSGAGELFF TGCGCCAGCAGCTTCCGGGGTTCCGGGGCCGGGGAGCTGTTTTTT
TRBJ2-3 TRBV20-1 15 - - CSARDMQGRADTQYF TGCAGTGCTAGAGATATGCAGGGGAGGGCAGATACGCAGTATTTT
TRBJ2-3 TRBV14 16 - few CASSPLDTGRTDTQYF TGTGCCAGCAGCCCCCTCGATACAGGACGCACAGATACGCAGTATTTT
TRBJ1-5 TRBV12-3/TRBV12-4 13 - few CASSSTGSQPQHF TGTGCCAGCAGTTCGACAGGTAGTCAGCCCCAGCATTTT
TRBJ2-2 TRBV5-1 15 TRBD1 many CASSTRTGNTGELFF TGCGCCAGCAGCACCAGGACAGGGAACACCGGGGAGCTGTTTTTT
TRBJ1-2 TRBV27 13 - few CASRGGRQYGYTF TGTGCCAGCAGGGGGGGACGGCAGTATGGCTACACCTTC
TRBJ2-1 TRBV4-3 14 - - CASSQDGQINEQFF TGCGCCAGCAGCCAAGATGGGCAGATAAATGAGCAGTTCTTC
TRBJ2-2 TRBV7-8 12 - - CASSLYGVELFF TGTGCCAGCAGCTTATACGGGGTTGAGCTGTTTTTT
TRBJ1-5 TRBV12-3/TRBV12-4 14 - many CASSLVKGTQPQHF TGTGCCAGCAGTTTAGTGAAAGGAACCCAGCCCCAGCATTTT
TRBJ2-1 TRBV12-3/TRBV12-4 14 TRBD2 many CASSGLAGANEQFF TGTGCCAGCAGTGGGCTAGCGGGGGCCAATGAGCAGTTCTTC
TRBJ1-1 TRBV20-1 15 TRBD1 few CCARDIDRGWTEAFF TGCTGTGCTAGAGATATAGACAGGGGGTGGACTGAAGCTTTCTTT
TRBJ2-1 TRBV20-1 14 TRBD2 - CSAREGTSPNEQFF TGCAGTGCTAGAGAGGGGACTAGCCCCAATGAGCAGTTCTTC
TRBJ1-4 TRBV7-9 14 - - CASSAGADQEKLFF TGTGCCAGCAGCGCGGGGGCCGATCAAGAAAAACTGTTTTTT
TRBJ2-1 TRBV20-1 14 - - CSASLGSSYNEHFF TGCAGTGCTAGTCTGGGGAGCTCCTACAATGAGCACTTCTTC
TRBJ2-2 TRBV4-1 13 - once CASSQGESWELFF TGCGCCAGCAGCCAAGGAGAAAGCTGGGAGCTGTTTTTT
TRBJ2-7 TRBV12-3/TRBV12-4 11 - many CASSLRAEQYF TGTGCCAGCAGTTTAAGGGCCGAGCAGTACTTC
TRBJ2-6 TRBV6-5 15 - - CASSYAVSGANVLTF TGTGCCAGCAGTTACGCCGTCTCTGGGGCCAACGTCCTGACTTTC
TRBJ1-5 TRBV12-3/TRBV12-4 13 - many CASGGKVNQPQHF TGTGCCAGCGGGGGGAAAGTCAATCAGCCCCAGCATTTT
TRBJ1-5 TRBV20-1 15 - - CSARDGGSSNQPQHF TGCAGTGCTAGAGACGGCGGTAGTAGCAATCAGCCCCAGCATTTT
TRBJ2-3 TRBV7-2 15 TRBD2 - CASSLIGRKADTQYF TGTGCCAGCAGCTTGATCGGGAGGAAGGCAGATACGCAGTATTTT
TRBJ2-6 TRBV4-1 18 - - CASSQPGTVNSGANVLTF TGCGCCAGCAGCCAACCTGGGACCGTAAACTCTGGGGCCAACGTCCTGACTTTC
TRBJ1-2 TRBV10-3 12 - - CAISKDSYGYTF TGTGCCATCAGTAAGGACAGCTATGGCTACACCTTC
TRBJ1-4 TRBV5-1 13 - - CASSLEQGEKLFF TGCGCCAGCAGCTTGGAGCAGGGCGAAAAACTGTTTTTT
TRBJ2-7 TRBV7-9 16 TRBD2 few CASSFSGPPGGYEQYF TGTGCCAGCAGCTTTTCGGGGCCTCCGGGGGGCTACGAGCAGTACTTC
TRBJ2-1 TRBV4-3 16 TRBD2 - CASSQGSLGGGNEQFF TGCGCCAGCAGCCAAGGATCACTTGGGGGGGGCAATGAGCAGTTCTTC
TRBJ2-1 TRBV14 19 TRBD2 - CASSQGTSGRVGSYNEQFF TGTGCCAGCAGCCAAGGGACTAGCGGGAGGGTGGGGTCCTACAATGAGCAGTTCTTC
TRBJ1-1 TRBV6-6 12 - few CASSYSSDEAFF TGTGCCAGCAGTTACTCGTCAGATGAAGCTTTCTTT
TRBJ2-6 TRBV29-1 14 - many CSVSGTTGANVLTF TGCAGCGTCTCCGGGACAACTGGGGCCAACGTCCTGACTTTC
TRBJ2-7 TRBV4-1 14 TRBD2 - CASSQSGGNYEQYF TGCGCCAGCAGCCAAAGCGGGGGGAACTACGAGCAGTACTTC
TRBJ2-3 TRBV20-1 14 TRBD2 - CSASGGSSTDTQYF TGCAGTGCTAGCGGGGGGTCTAGCACAGATACGCAGTATTTT
TRBJ2-4 TRBV20-1 13 - - CSALPGSRATQYF TGCAGTGCTCTTCCGGGCTCCCGAGCCACTCAGTACTTC
TRBJ2-1 TRBV10-3 18 TRBD2 - CAISESGGAGITYNEQFF TGTGCCATCAGTGAGTCTGGTGGAGCGGGGATAACCTACAATGAGCAGTTCTTC
TRBJ1-2 TRBV15 17 - few CATSRDRGGSHNYGYTF TGTGCCACCAGCAGAGATCGCGGAGGGAGTCATAACTATGGCTACACCTTC
TRBJ1-1 TRBV20-1 14 - - CSAKEAGENTEAFF TGCAGTGCCAAGGAGGCGGGGGAGAACACTGAAGCTTTCTTT
TRBJ2-1 TRBV10-1 16 - - CASSDEGDAFGDEQFF TGCGCCAGCAGTGATGAAGGGGACGCCTTTGGCGATGAGCAGTTCTTC
TRBJ2-5 TRBV15 16 TRBD2 - CATSSRGAGAGETQYF TGTGCCACCAGCAGCCGAGGGGCGGGAGCAGGGGAGACCCAGTACTTC
TRBJ2-7 TRBV5-1 15 TRBD1 many CASSLSGTGSYEQYF TGCGCCAGCAGCTTATCCGGGACAGGGTCCTACGAGCAGTACTTC
TRBJ2-5 TRBV12-3/TRBV12-4 14 - many CASREGGRGETQYF TGTGCCAGCAGGGAGGGGGGCCGCGGGGAGACCCAGTACTTC
TRBJ2-7 TRBV29-1 14 TRBD1 many CSVSAGTGGPEQYF TGCAGCGTGTCCGCCGGGACAGGGGGCCCCGAGCAGTACTTC
TRBJ1-4 TRBV12-3/TRBV12-4 15 - few CASSPNRNGNEKLFF TGTGCCAGCAGCCCCAACAGGAATGGAAATGAAAAACTGTTTTTT
TRBJ2-2 TRBV12-3/TRBV12-4 17 TRBD2 few CASSFASGASLTGELFF TGTGCCAGCAGTTTTGCTAGCGGGGCATCCCTCACCGGGGAGCTGTTTTTT
TRBJ2-7 TRBV15 13 TRBD1 - CATSDREPYEQYF TGTGCCACCAGCGACAGGGAGCCCTACGAGCAGTACTTC
TRBJ1-1 TRBV20-1 14 - - CSARDGTSDTEAFF TGCAGTGCTAGAGATGGTACGAGCGACACTGAAGCTTTCTTT
TRBJ1-1 TRBV4-3 15 TRBD1 - CASSQDGTGGTEAFF TGCGCCAGCAGCCAAGATGGGACAGGGGGCACTGAAGCTTTCTTT
TRBJ1-1 TRBV4-3 15 - - CASSQDRGIRAEAFF TGCGCCAGCAGCCAAGATCGGGGGATCAGGGCTGAAGCTTTCTTT